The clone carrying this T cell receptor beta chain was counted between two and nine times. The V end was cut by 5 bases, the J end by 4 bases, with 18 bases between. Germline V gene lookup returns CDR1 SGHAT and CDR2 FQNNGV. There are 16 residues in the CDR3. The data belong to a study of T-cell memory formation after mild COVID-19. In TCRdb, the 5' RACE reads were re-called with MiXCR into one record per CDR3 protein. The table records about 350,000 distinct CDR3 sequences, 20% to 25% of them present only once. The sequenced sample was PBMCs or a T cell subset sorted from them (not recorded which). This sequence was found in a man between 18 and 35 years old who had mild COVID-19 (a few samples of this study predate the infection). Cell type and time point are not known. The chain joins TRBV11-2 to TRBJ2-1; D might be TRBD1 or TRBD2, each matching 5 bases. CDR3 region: CASSQGRDPSYNEQFF. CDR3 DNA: TGTGCCAGCAGCCAAGGTCGGGACCCATCGTACAATGAGCAGTTCTTC.